This TCR beta chain was obtained from a study of T cells in Graves' hyperthyroidism and ophthalmopathy. TCR beta CDR3 sequences were amplified from RNA transcripts. HTBI primers were the set used in a first-round RT-PCR of the TCR CDR3. TCRdb reanalysed the multiplex PCR reads using MiXCR and keeps one entry per CDR3 protein. This repertoire shows nearly 750,000 distinct CDR3 sequences, around a third found once; its top ten account for roughly 31%. Trimming cost V 4 bases and J 6 bases, with 7 bases left between them. This CDR3 is 10 amino acids long. From germline, CDR1 is DFQATT and CDR2 SNEGSKA (reference sequence).

This clonotype was sampled from a woman between 35 and 50 years old with Graves' hyperthyroidism. What was sequenced was blood. The V and J genes are TRBV20-1 and TRBJ2-7, with no clear D. CDR3 in amino acids: CSAMGFEQYF. For the CDR3, the DNA is TGCAGTGCTATGGGGTTCGAGCAGTACTTC.